The TCR beta chain described here comes from a study of OX40 agonist ivuxolimab in advanced cancers. Study at large: Three patients showed partial responses: one hepatocellular carcinoma and two cutaneous melanoma cases.

Overall study findings and caveats: In the expanded peripheral T cells, antigen specificity was never determined.

Notes on this clone: The antigen is not known. Different DNA sequences within this sample yield the same CDR3.

The data were produced by immunoSEQ multiplex PCR, yet TCRdb's version contains in-frame clones alone and is incomplete. The data contain 65,000 to 90,000 clones, 65% to 90% of them singletons. Material: CD4+ or CD8+ T cells sorted from blood, obtained in a trial of the OX40 agonist ivuxolimab. The clonotype originates from an adult with an advanced solid tumor such as melanoma, head and neck, liver or kidney cancer.

The CDR3 DNA follows: TGTGCCAGCAGCTCCCGGTCGCCCCGGGACCGCTTTTTCGGCACAGATACGCAGTATTTT. The encoded protein is CASSSRSPRDRFFGTDTQYF. The V gene is TRBV7-6, the J gene TRBJ2-3; D is possibly TRBD1 or TRBD2 (5 bases each). Trimming cost V 4 bases and J 1 base, with 27 bases left between them. The germline CDR1 and CDR2 sequences are SGHVS and FNYEAQ. The CDR3 is 20 amino acids.